These T cell receptor beta chains were read from a single sample in a study of identical twins. MiXCR, applied by TCRdb to the 5' RACE reads, yields one record per CDR3 protein. The table has a few hundred thousand distinct CDR3 sequences, approximately 8.3% seen once. These same records also appear under a second study, on yellow fever vaccine responses in identical twins.

Material for sequencing was CD8+ T cells sorted from blood. These receptors were obtained from a woman in her late teens or twenties in good health. Both conserved end residues are trimmed from each CDR3. Fields, in order: V gene, J gene, CDR3 protein.

V: TRBV6-2/TRBV6-3; J: TRBJ2-1; CDR3: ASSPRLYHNEQF
V: TRBV29-1; J: TRBJ1-2; CDR3: SVEGIHGYT
V: TRBV20-1; J: TRBJ2-3; CDR3: SARDPASTDTQY
V: TRBV5-1; J: TRBJ2-1; CDR3: ASSLVDREYNEQF
V: TRBV7-9; J: TRBJ2-1; CDR3: ASSLLTAPSPEQF
V: TRBV11-2; J: TRBJ2-7; CDR3: ASSLIGDYEQY
V: TRBV10-2; J: TRBJ2-5; CDR3: ASSNNRNRETQY
V: TRBV29-1; J: TRBJ2-2; CDR3: SVEGRGELF
V: TRBV29-1; J: TRBJ2-7; CDR3: SVLEGSSYEQY
V: TRBV27; J: TRBJ2-5; CDR3: ASKYGGGKTQY
V: TRBV27; J: TRBJ2-7; CDR3: ASSLNGEYEQY
V: TRBV20-1; J: TRBJ2-7; CDR3: SAPRLAGFSYEQY
V: TRBV7-6; J: TRBJ2-1; CDR3: ASTYSGTQSYNEQF
V: TRBV20-1; J: TRBJ2-1; CDR3: SARVELGAYNEQF
V: TRBV29-1; J: TRBJ2-1; CDR3: SAYSANEQF
V: TRBV30; J: TRBJ2-5; CDR3: AWSTGTGVFQETQY
V: TRBV3-1; J: TRBJ2-7; CDR3: ASSHPGQGGIYEQY
V: TRBV10-3; J: TRBJ2-7; CDR3: AISDGGAEQY
V: TRBV4-1; J: TRBJ2-3; CDR3: ASSQDPWGADTQY
V: TRBV4-3; J: TRBJ2-5; CDR3: ASSPGTGGLETQY
V: TRBV10-3; J: TRBJ2-5; CDR3: AISEKGDMGETQY
V: TRBV2; J: TRBJ2-1; CDR3: ASSESGLAAGSYNEQF
V: TRBV20-1; J: TRBJ2-7; CDR3: SARGTSRTYEQY
V: TRBV15; J: TRBJ2-7; CDR3: ATSTKTGLNKY
V: TRBV29-1; J: TRBJ2-7; CDR3: SVQTGGLYEQY
V: TRBV6-1; J: TRBJ2-2; CDR3: ASSPKSQQHYGELF
V: TRBV7-9; J: TRBJ2-1; CDR3: ASSLELADYNEQF
V: TRBV29-1; J: TRBJ2-2; CDR3: SVGPSRDGTGELF
V: TRBV7-2; J: TRBJ2-7; CDR3: ASSWENYEQY
V: TRBV7-8; J: TRBJ2-3; CDR3: ASSLALGATDTQY